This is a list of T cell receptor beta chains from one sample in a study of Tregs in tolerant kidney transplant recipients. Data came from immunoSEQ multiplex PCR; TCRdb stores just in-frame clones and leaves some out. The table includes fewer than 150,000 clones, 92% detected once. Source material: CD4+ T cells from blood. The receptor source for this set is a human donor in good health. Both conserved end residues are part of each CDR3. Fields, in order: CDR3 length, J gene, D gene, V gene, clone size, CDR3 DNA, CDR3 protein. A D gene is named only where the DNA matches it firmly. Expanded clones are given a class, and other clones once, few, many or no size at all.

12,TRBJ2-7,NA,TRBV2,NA,TGTGCCAGCAGTCGGAGTAGTGGTGAGCAGTACTTC,CASSRSSGEQYF
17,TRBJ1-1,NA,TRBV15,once,TGTGCCACCAGCAGAGATCGGAGGGAATACTGGTCCACTGAAGCTTTCTTT,CATSRDRREYWSTEAFF
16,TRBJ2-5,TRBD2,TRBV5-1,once,TGCGCCAGCAGCCCCCCGACTAGCGGGGGGCAAGAGACCCAGTACTTC,CASSPPTSGGQETQYF
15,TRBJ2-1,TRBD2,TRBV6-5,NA,TGTGCCAGCAGTCCTGGACTAGCGGGTAACAATGAGCAGTTCTTC,CASSPGLAGNNEQFF
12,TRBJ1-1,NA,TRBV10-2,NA,TGCGCCAGCAGTGGGCAGAACACTGAAGCTTTCTTT,CASSGQNTEAFF
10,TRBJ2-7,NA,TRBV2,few,TGTGCCAGCGGTGGGACCCAACAGTACTTC,CASGGTQQYF
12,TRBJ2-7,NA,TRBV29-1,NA,TGCAGCGCCCTGACAACCTCCTACGAGCAGTACTTC,CSALTTSYEQYF
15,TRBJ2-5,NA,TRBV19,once,TGTGCCAGTACCCCGGGGGACGGGTCCGGAGAGACCCAGTACTTC,CASTPGDGSGETQYF
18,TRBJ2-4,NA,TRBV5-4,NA,TGTGCCAGCAGCTTGGCAGGGGCCGCATCTTTAGCCAAAAACATTCAGTACTTC,CASSLAGAASLAKNIQYF
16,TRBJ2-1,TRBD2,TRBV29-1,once,TGCAGCGTTGTTGAAGGGGCTAGCGGGAGTCTATGGGAGCAGTTCTTC,CSVVEGASGSLWEQFF
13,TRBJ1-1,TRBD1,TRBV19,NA,TGTGCCACCGCACAGGGGGCTAACGCTGAAGCTTTCTTT,CATAQGANAEAFF
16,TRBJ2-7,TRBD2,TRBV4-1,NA,TGCGCCAGCAGCCAAGAACCCGGGGGGACCTCCTACGAGCAGTACTTC,CASSQEPGGTSYEQYF
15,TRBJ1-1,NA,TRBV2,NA,TGTGCCAGCAGTGATTATCTCGGGGGGAACACCGAAGCTTTCTTT,CASSDYLGGNTEAFF
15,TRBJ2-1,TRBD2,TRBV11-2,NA,TGTGCCAGCAGCCAGACTAGCGGGAGGGCCGGGGAGCAGTTCTTC,CASSQTSGRAGEQFF
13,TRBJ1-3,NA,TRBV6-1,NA,TGTGCCAGCAAGGAGGGAGCAGGAAACACCATATATTTT,CASKEGAGNTIYF
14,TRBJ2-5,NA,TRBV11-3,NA,TGTGCCAGCAGCCCGGACCGAAACAAAGAGACCCAGTACTTC,CASSPDRNKETQYF
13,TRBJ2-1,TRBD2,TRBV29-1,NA,TGCAGCGTTGACGGGAGGGCCGCCAATGAGCAGTTCTTC,CSVDGRAANEQFF
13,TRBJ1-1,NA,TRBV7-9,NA,TGTGCCAGCAGCTTAGGCACGGTCACTGAAGCTTTCTTT,CASSLGTVTEAFF
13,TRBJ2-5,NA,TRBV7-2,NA,TGTGCCAGCACCATCCGACGGGAAGAGACCCAGTACTTC,CASTIRREETQYF
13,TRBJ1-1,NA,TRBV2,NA,TGTGCCAGCAGACCTGACACGAACACTGAAGCTTTCTTT,CASRPDTNTEAFF
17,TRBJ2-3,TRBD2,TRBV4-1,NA,TGCGCCAGCAGCTCTCGGATCACTGGGACTAATCCAGATACGCAGTATTTT,CASSSRITGTNPDTQYF
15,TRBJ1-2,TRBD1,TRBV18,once,TGTGCCAGCTCACCAAGGCAGGGGGGTGACTATGGCTACACCTTC,CASSPRQGGDYGYTF
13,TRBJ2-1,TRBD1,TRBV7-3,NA,TGTGCCAGCAGCTTGACAGGGTACAATGAGCAGTTCTTC,CASSLTGYNEQFF
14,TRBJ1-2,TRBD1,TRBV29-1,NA,TGCAGCGTTGAGCCGGGGACAGCTACTTATGGCTACACCTTC,CSVEPGTATYGYTF
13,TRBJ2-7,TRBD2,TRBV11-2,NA,TGTGCCAGCAGCCCGGGACTAGCCTACGAGCAGTACTTC,CASSPGLAYEQYF
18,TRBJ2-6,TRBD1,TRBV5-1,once,TGCGCCAGCAGCGCATGGGGACAGGGGGAGGCTGGGGCCAACGTCCTGACTTTC,CASSAWGQGEAGANVLTF
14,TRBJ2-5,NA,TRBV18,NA,TGTGCCAGCTCACTTCGGGCAGTGGAAGAGACCCAGTACTTC,CASSLRAVEETQYF
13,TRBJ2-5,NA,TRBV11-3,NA,TGTGCCAGCAGCTCCGGGATTCAAGAGACCCAGTACTTC,CASSSGIQETQYF
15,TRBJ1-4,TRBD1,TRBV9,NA,TGTGCCAGCAGCGCGGGAACAGGGGGCTCTGAAAAACTGTTTTTT,CASSAGTGGSEKLFF
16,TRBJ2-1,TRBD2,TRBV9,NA,TGTGCCAGCAGCGTTTCTAGCGGGGGGGCTCGGAATGAGCAGTTCTTC,CASSVSSGGARNEQFF
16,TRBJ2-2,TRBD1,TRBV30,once,TGTGCCTGGAGGGGAATCAGGGGGAAGAACACCGGGGAGCTGTTTTTT,CAWRGIRGKNTGELFF
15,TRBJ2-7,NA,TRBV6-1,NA,TGTGCCAGCAGTGAAGTCCGCGCCGGCTCTGACGAGCAGTACTTC,CASSEVRAGSDEQYF
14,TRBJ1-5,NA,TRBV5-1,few,TGCGCCAGCAGCGCGGGGGACAGCAATCAGCCCCAGCATTTT,CASSAGDSNQPQHF
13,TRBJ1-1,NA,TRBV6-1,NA,TGTGCCAGCAAACTAAGCAAGAACACTGAAGCTTTCTTT,CASKLSKNTEAFF
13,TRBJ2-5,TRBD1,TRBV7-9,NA,TGTGCCAGCAGCACAGGGACAGAAGAGACCCAGTACTTC,CASSTGTEETQYF
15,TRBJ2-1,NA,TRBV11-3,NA,TGTGCCAGCAGCCCCGGCAGGAGCTCCTACAATGAGCAGTTCTTC,CASSPGRSSYNEQFF
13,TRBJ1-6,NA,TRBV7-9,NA,TGTGCCGGGACTCTCTCCTATAATTCACCCCTCCACTTT,CAGTLSYNSPLHF
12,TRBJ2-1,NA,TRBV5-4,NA,TGTGCCAGCAGCCGTCCGTTGAATGAGCAGTTCTTC,CASSRPLNEQFF
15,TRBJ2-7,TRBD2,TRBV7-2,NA,TGTGCCAGCAGCTTAGGTAGCCAAATGGGAGGGGAGCAGTACTTC,CASSLGSQMGGEQYF
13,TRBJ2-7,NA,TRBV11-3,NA,TGTGCCAGCAGCTTAGGGGGGTCCTACGAGCAGTACTTC,CASSLGGSYEQYF
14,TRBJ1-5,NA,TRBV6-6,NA,NA,CASSSSDGNQPQHF
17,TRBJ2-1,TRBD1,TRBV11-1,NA,TGTGCCAGCAGCTTAGCGCGCGGGACAGGGGCCCTAAATGAGCAGTTCTTC,CASSLARGTGALNEQFF
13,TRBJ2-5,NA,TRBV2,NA,TGTGCCACCAGTGGGGAACGGCGGGAGACCCAGTACTTC,CATSGERRETQYF
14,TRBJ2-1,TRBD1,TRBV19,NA,TGTGCCAGTAGGACAGGGGGCCGAGTAAATGAGCAGTTCTTC,CASRTGGRVNEQFF
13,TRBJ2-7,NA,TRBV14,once,TGTGCCAGCAGCCCGACTAGGAACCACGAGCAGTACTTC,CASSPTRNHEQYF
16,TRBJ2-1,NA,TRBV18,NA,TGTGCCAGCTCACCGGAAACAGGGGAGGTCCACAATGAGCAGTTCTTC,CASSPETGEVHNEQFF
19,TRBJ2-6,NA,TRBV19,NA,TGTGCCAGTAGGCACGGAACAGGGATGGAGGGCCCTGGGGCCAACGTCCTGACTTTC,CASRHGTGMEGPGANVLTF
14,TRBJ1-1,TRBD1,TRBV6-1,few,TGTGCCAGCAGCCACAGGGGGGTTGGCACTGAAGCTTTCTTT,CASSHRGVGTEAFF
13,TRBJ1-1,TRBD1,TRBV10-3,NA,TGTGCCATCAGAAATGACAGGGACACTGAAGCTTTCTTT,CAIRNDRDTEAFF
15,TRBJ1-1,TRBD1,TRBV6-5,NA,TGTGCCAGCTTCCTATCCGGGACAGTGAACACTGAAGCTTTCTTT,CASFLSGTVNTEAFF
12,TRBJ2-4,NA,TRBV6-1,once,TGTGCCAGCAGTGAACGGGGAAACATTCAGTACTTC,CASSERGNIQYF
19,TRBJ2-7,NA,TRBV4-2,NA,TGTGCCAGCAGCCAAGGGGGGGCGAGGGGCCGATCTCTTGTCCACGAGCAGTACTTC,CASSQGGARGRSLVHEQYF
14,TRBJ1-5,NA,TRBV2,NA,TGTGCCAGCAGTGAACAGACCCCGACCCAGCCCCAGCATTTT,CASSEQTPTQPQHF